This T cell receptor (beta chain) was captured by sequencing in a study of control samples from healthy donors and cancer patients. TCRdb keeps only in-frame clones here, not all; method: immunoSEQ multiplex PCR. The sample shows about 59,000 clones, more than 85% of them seen only once. This TCR derives from a man between 40 and 49 years old with colorectal cancer. What was sequenced was PBMCs.

The CDR3 DNA follows: TGTGCCAGCAGCTTGTATTTACAGGGGACGTCGGGAGCTTTCTTT. As protein: CASSLYLQGTSGAFF. This chain joins TRBV5-5 and TRBJ1-1; TRBD1 aligns across 7 bases. CDR3 size: 15 residues. The trim removed 1 base at V and 10 bases at J, leaving 13 bases unmatched. Germline V gene lookup returns CDR1 SGHKS and CDR2 YYEKEE (reference sequence).